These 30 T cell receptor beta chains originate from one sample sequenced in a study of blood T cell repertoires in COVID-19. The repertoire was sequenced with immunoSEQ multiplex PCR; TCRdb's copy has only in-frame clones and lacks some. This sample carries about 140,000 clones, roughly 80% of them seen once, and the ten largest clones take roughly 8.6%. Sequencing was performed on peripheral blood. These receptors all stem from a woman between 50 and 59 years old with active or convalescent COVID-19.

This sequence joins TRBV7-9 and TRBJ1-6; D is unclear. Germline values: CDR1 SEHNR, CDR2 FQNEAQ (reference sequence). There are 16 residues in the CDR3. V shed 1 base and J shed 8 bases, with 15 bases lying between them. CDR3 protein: CASSLGPQLRDSPLHF. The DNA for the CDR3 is TGTGCCAGCAGCTTAGGGCCACAACTTCGGGATTCACCCCTCCACTTT.

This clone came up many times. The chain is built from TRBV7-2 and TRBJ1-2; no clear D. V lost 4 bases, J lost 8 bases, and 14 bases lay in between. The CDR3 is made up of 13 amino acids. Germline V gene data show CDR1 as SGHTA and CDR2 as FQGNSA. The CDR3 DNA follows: TGTGCCAGCAGCTCCGGCGGCTCCGTGGGCTACACCTTC. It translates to CASSSGGSVGYTF.

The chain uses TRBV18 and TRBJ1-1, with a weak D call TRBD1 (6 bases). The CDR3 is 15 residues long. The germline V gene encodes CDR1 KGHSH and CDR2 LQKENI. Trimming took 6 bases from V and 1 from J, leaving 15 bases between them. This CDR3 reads CASSLSTGGNTEAFF. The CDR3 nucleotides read TGTGCCAGCTCCCTCTCGACAGGAGGGAACACTGAAGCTTTCTTT.

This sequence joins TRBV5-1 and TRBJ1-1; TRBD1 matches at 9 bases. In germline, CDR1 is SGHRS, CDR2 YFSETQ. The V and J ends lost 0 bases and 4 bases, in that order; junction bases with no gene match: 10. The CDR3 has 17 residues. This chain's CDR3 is CASSLVGGRQGGTEAFF. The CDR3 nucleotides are TGCGCCAGCAGCTTGGTGGGCGGACGACAGGGGGGCACTGAAGCTTTCTTT.

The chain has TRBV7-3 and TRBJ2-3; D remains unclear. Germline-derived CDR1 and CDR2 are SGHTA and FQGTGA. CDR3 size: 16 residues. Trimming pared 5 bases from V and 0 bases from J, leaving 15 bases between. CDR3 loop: CASSPTQLASTDTQYF. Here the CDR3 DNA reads TGTGCCAGCAGCCCAACACAGCTGGCTAGCACAGATACGCAGTATTTT.

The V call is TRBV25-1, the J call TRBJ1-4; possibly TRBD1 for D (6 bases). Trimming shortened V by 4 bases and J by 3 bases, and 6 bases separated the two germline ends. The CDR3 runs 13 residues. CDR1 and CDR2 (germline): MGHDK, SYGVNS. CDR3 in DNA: TGTGCCAGCAGTGCAGGGGCTAATGAAAAACTGTTTTTT. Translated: CASSAGANEKLFF.

For the CDR3, the DNA is TGTGCCAGCAGCTTGAGGAGCAGGGGAGCTTTCTTT. This codes for CASSLRSRGAFF. J is TRBJ1-1 and V is TRBV5-6; D perhaps matches TRBD1 (6 bases). This CDR3 is built from 12 residues. From germline, CDR1 is SGHDT and CDR2 YYEEEE. Trimming removed 1 base from V and 10 bases from J, with 11 bases in between.

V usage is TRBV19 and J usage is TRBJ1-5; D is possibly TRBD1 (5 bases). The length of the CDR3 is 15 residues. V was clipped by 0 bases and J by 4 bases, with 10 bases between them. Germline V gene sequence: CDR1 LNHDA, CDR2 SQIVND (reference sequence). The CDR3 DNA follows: TGTGCCAGTAGTATAGATGGGGGGTGGAATCAGCCCCAGCATTTT. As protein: CASSIDGGWNQPQHF.

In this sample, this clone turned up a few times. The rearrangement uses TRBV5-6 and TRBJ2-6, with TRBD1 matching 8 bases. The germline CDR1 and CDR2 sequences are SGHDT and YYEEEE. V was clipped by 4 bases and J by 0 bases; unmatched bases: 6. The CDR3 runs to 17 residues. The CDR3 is CASSRTGYHSGANVLTF. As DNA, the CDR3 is TGTGCCAGCAGCAGGACAGGGTACCACTCTGGGGCCAACGTCCTGACTTTC.

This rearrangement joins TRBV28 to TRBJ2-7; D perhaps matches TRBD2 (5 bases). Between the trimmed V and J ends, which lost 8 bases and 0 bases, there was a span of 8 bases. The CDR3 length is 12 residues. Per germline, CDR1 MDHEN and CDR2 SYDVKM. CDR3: CASRGSSYEQYF. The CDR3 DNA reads TGTGCCAGCCGTGGGAGCTCCTACGAGCAGTACTTC. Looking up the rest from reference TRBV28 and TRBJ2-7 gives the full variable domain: DVKVTQSSRYLVKRTGEKVFLECVQDMDHENMFWYRQDPGLGLRLIYFSYDVKMKEKGDIPEGYSVSREKKERFSLILESASTNQTSMYLCASRGSSYEQYFGPGTRLTVT.

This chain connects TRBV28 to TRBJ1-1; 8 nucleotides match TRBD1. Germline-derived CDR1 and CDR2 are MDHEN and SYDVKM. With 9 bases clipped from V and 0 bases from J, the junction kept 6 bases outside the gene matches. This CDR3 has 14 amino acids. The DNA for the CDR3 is TGTGCCAGTAGACAGGGGTCCATGAACACTGAAGCTTTCTTT. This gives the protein CASRQGSMNTEAFF.

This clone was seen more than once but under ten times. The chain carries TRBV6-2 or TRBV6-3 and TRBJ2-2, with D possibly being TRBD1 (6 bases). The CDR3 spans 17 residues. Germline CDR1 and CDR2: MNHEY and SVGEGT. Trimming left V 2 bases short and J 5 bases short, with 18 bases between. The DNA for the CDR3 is TGTGCCAGCAGTTACAACCGGCGCAGGGGTTGGACCGGGGAGCTGTTTTTT. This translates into CASSYNRRRGWTGELFF.

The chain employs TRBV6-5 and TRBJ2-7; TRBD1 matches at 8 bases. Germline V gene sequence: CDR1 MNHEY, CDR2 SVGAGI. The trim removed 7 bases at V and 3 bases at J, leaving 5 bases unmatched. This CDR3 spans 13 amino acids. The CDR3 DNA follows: TGTGCCAGCACTGGGACAGGAAACTACGAGCAGTACTTC. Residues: CASTGTGNYEQYF.

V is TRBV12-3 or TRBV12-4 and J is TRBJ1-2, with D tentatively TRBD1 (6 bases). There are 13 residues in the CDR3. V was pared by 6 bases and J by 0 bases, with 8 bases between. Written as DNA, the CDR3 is TGTGCCAGCAGCCGGACAGCTAACTATGGCTACACCTTC. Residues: CASSRTANYGYTF.

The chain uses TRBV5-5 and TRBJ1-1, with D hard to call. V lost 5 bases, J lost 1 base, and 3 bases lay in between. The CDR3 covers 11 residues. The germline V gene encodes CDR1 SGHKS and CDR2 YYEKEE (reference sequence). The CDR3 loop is CASRANTEAFF. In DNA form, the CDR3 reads TGTGCCAGCAGGGCGAACACTGAAGCTTTCTTT.

The CDR3 region has the DNA TGTGCCTGCACCCCTCAACAGACAGCCTTAGGCTACACCTTC. Encoded protein: CACTPQQTALGYTF. The rearrangement uses TRBV30 and TRBJ1-2; a weak D match, TRBD1 (5 bases). Germline loops: CDR1 GTSNPN, CDR2 SVGIG (reference sequence). CDR3 length: 14 residues. V gave up 6 bases and J gave up 8 bases, with 22 bases separating them.

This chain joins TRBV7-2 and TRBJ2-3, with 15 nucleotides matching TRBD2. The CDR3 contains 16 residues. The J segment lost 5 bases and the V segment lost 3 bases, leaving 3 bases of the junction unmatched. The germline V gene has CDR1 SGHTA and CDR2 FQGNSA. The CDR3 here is CASSFGLAGGEDTQYF. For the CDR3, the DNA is TGTGCCAGCAGCTTTGGACTAGCGGGGGGGGAAGATACGCAGTATTTT.

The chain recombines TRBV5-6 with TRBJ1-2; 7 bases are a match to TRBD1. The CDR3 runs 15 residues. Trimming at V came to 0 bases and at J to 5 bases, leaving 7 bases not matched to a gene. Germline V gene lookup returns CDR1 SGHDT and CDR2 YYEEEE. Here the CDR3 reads CASSLVTGVGYGYTF. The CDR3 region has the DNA TGTGCCAGCAGCTTGGTAACAGGGGTGGGATATGGCTACACCTTC.

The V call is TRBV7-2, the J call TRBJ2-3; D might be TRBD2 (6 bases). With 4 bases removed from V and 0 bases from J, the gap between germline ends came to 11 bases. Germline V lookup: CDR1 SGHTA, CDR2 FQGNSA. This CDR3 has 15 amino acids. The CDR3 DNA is TGTGCCAGCAGCTCTGAGACTAGGAGCACAGATACGCAGTATTTT. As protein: CASSSETRSTDTQYF.

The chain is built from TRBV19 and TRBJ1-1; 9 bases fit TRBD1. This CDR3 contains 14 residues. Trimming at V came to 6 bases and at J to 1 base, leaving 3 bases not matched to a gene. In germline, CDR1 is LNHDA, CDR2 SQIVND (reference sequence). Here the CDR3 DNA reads TGTGCCAGTAGGTTGGACAGGGGGAACACTGAAGCTTTCTTT. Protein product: CASRLDRGNTEAFF.

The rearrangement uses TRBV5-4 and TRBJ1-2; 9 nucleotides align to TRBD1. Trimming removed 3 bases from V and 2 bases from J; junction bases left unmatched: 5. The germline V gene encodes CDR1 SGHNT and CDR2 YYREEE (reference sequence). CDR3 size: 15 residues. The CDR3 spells CASSWSGQGNYGYTF. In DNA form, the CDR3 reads TGTGCCAGCAGCTGGAGCGGACAGGGGAACTATGGCTACACCTTC.

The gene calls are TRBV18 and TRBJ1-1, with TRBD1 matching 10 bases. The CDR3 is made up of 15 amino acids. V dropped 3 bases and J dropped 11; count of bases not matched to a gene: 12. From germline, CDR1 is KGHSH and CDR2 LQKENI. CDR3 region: CASSPRSGTGAEAFF. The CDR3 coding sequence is TGTGCCAGCTCACCGCGATCCGGGACAGGGGCAGAGGCTTTCTTT.

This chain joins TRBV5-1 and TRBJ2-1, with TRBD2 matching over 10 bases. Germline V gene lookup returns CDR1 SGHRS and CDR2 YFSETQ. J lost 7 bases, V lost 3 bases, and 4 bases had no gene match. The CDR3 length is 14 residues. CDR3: CASSSASGSNEQFF. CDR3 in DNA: TGCGCCAGCAGCTCGGCTAGCGGGAGTAATGAGCAGTTCTTC.

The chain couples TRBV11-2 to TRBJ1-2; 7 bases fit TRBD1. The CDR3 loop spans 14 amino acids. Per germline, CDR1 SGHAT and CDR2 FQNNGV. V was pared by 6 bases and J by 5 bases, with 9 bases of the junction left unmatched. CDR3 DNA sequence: TGTGCCAGCAGGCCCGGGACAGAAGTTTATGGCTACACCTTC. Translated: CASRPGTEVYGYTF.

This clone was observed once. The CDR3 DNA follows: TGTGCCAGCAGTCTCTCCCGGGGTAGCGGGGGGGCCATGGATACGCAGTATTTT. Protein: CASSLSRGSGGAMDTQYF. This sequence joins TRBV27 and TRBJ2-3, with TRBD2 matching over 11 bases. The germline gives CDR1 MNHEY, CDR2 SMNVEV (reference sequence). The V gene end was trimmed by 5 bases and the J gene end by 6 bases; junction bases not matched to a gene: 16. The CDR3 consists of 18 residues.

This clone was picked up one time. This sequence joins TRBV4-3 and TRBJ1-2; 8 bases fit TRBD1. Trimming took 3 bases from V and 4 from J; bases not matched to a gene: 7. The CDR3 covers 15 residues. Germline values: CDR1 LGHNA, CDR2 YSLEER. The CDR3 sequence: CASSQTDRDSYGYTF. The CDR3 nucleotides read TGCGCCAGCAGCCAGACGGACAGGGACAGCTATGGCTACACCTTC.

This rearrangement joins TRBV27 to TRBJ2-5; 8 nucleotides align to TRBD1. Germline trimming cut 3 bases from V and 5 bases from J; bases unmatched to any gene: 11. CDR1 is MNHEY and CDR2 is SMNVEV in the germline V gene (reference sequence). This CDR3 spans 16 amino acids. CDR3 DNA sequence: TGTGCCAGCAGTTTGGCGGGTCAGGGGGCTGTGGAGACCCAGTACTTC. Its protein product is CASSLAGQGAVETQYF.

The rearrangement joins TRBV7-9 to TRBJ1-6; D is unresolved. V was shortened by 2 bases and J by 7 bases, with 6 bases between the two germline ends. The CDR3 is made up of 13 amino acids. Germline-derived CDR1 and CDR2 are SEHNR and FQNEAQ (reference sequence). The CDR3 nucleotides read TGTGCCAGCAGCTTACGGTTAAATTCACCCCTCCACTTT. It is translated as CASSLRLNSPLHF.

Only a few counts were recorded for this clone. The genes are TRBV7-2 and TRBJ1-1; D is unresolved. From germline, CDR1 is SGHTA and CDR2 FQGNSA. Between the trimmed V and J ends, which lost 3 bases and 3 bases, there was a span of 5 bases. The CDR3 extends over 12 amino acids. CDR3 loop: CASSFRDTEAFF. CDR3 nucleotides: TGTGCCAGCAGCTTCCGGGACACTGAAGCTTTCTTT.

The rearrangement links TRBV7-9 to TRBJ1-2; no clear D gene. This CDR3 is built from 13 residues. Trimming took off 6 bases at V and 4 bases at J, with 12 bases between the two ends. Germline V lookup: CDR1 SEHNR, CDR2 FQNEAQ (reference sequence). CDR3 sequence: CASSRDTGYGYTF. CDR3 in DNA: TGTGCCAGCAGTCGTGATACGGGCTATGGCTACACCTTC.